This T cell receptor (beta chain) appears in the sequencing data of a study of T cell repertoires in cytomegalovirus infection. Study as a whole: The authors used CMV epitopes that were HLA-C-restricted (recently identified) and HLA-B-restricted (well studied). TCR beta signatures that were public indicated CMV infection and matching HLA type. General study findings and limits: Dominating the ex vivo response were HLA-C-restricted CMV-specific TCR beta clonotypes.

This clonotype was seen ten or more times. Its antigen remains unidentified. TCRdb ran MiXCR on the reads and lists one entry per CDR3 protein. Of 370,000 or so distinct CDR3 sequences listed, roughly a third were seen once; the top ten hold about 13%. Per germline, CDR1 SGHTA and CDR2 FQGNSA. The CDR3 totals 13 residues. The germline V and J ends were trimmed by 5 bases and 1 base, with 8 bases remaining between them. This chain links TRBV7-2 with TRBJ1-1, with D tentatively TRBD1 (6 bases). The clonotype was recovered from a human donor in good health (CMV status not recorded). Some clones in this sample may be carry-over from other donors' samples. The sample consisted of cultured PBMCs, taken from culture after CMV antigen stimulation. The CDR3 bases are TGTGCCAGCAGCAAGGACAGGAACACTGAAGCTTTCTTT. Translating it yields CASSKDRNTEAFF.